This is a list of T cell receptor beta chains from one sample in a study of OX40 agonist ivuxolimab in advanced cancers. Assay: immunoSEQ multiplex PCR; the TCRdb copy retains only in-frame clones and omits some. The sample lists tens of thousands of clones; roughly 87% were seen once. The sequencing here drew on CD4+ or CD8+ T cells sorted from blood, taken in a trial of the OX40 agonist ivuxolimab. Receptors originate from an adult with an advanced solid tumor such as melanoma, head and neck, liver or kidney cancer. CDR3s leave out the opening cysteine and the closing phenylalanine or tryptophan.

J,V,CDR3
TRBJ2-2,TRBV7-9,ASSGQKWKTGELF
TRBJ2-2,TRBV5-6,ASSFPGSTGELF
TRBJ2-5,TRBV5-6,ASSLWTGLGGETQY
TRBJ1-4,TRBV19,ASSGRDWGELGEKLF
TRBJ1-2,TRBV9,ASSVWDRVSYGYT
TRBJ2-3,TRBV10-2,ASTTPGQGRDTQY
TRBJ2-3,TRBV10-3,AISETGEITDTQY
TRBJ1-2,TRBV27,ASSLTSLQGWYGYT
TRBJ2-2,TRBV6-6,ASSRGLGTGELF
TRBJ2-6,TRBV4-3,ASSQSGTAGANVLT
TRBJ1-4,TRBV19,ASMRGEKLF